Only a few counts were recorded for the clone carrying this T cell receptor beta chain. As yet, its antigen is unknown. This CDR3 region has 15 residues. Trimming at V came to 2 bases and at J to 1 base, leaving 3 bases not matched to a gene. Germline loops: CDR1 MNHNS, CDR2 SASEGT. This sample is drawn from a study of human T cells and chemical hapten exposure. Across the study: DPC at 2% was the sensitizing agent, placed on roughly 2 cm by roughly 2 cm of upper inner arm skin. TCR yields per sample varied, mainly owing to small pooled library volume differences.

General study points: Positively correlated with patch test score were the counts of PT1 expanded TCRs.

The sample's time point: patch test 1, 2 weeks after DPC sensitization. Treatment meaning: therapeutic diphenylcyclopropenone sensitization with weekly scalp DPC. Individual cDNA molecules received unique molecular identifiers in the library. TCRdb called the RACE reads again in MiXCR, with one record for every CDR3 protein. The sample comprises 65,000 to 80,000 distinct CDR3 sequences, 10% of which are singletons, and about 1.4% rests with the top ten. The sequence was obtained from a woman in her fifties or sixties with alopecia areata. Some clones in this sample may be carry-over from other donors' samples. The sequencing here drew on whole blood, taken in connection with sensitization to the hapten diphenylcyclopropenone (DPC). The chain combines TRBV6-1 with TRBJ2-3; 7 positions agree with TRBD2. CDR3 DNA: TGTGCCAGCAGTGAAATGGGGGGGGGCACAGATACGCAGTATTTT. Encoded protein: CASSEMGGGTDTQYF.